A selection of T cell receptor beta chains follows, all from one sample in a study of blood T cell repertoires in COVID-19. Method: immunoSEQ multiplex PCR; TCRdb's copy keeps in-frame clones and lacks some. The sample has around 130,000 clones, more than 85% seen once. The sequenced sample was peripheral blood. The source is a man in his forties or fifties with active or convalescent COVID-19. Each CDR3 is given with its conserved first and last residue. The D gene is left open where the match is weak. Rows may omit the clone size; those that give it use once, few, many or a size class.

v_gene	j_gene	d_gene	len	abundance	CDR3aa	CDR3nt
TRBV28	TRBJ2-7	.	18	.	CASSQGQRATSISYEQYF	TGTGCCAGCAGCCAAGGACAGCGAGCGACTTCCATCTCCTACGAGCAGTACTTC
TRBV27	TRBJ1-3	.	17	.	CASSLTRRAGPGNTIYF	TGTGCCAGCAGTTTGACCAGAAGGGCAGGGCCTGGAAACACCATATATTTT
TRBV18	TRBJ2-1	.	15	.	CASSGQGISYNEQFF	TGTGCCAGCTCTGGGCAGGGTATCTCCTACAATGAGCAGTTCTTC
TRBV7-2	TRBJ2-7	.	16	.	CASSPELRSASYEQYF	TGTGCCAGCAGCCCGGAACTCAGGTCCGCCTCCTACGAGCAGTACTTC
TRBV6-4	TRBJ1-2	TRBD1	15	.	CASSEQPDRFVGYTF	TGTGCCAGCAGTGAGCAACCGGACAGGTTCGTTGGCTACACCTTC
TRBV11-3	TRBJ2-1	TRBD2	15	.	CASSLRGRAYNEQFF	TGTGCCAGCAGCTTGCGCGGGAGGGCCTACAATGAGCAGTTCTTC
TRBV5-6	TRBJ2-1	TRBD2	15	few	CASSLASGRYNEQFF	TGTGCCAGCAGCTTGGCTAGCGGGAGATACAATGAGCAGTTCTTC
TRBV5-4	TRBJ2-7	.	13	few	CASSFGAAYEQYF	TGTGCCAGCAGTTTTGGGGCGGCCTACGAGCAGTACTTC
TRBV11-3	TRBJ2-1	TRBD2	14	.	CASSASTLAGEQFF	TGTGCCAGCAGCGCATCCACGCTAGCGGGTGAGCAGTTCTTC
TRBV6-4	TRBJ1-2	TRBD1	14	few	CASSRDRGPGGYTF	TGTGCCAGCAGCCGGGACAGGGGGCCTGGTGGCTACACCTTC
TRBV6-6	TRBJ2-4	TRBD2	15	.	CASRPLTSGRNIQYF	TGTGCCAGCAGACCTCTTACTAGCGGGAGAAACATTCAGTACTTC
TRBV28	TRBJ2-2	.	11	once	CASSSRGELFF	TGTGCCAGCAGTTCTCGCGGGGAGCTGTTTTTT
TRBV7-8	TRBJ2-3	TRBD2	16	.	CASSPPGLAGGDTQYF	TGTGCCAGCAGCCCGCCGGGACTAGCGGGAGGGGATACGCAGTATTTT
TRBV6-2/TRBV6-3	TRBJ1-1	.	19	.	CASSYSILLTGNMNTEAFF	TGTGCCAGCAGTTACTCGATTCTACTCACAGGAAACATGAACACTGAAGCTTTCTTT
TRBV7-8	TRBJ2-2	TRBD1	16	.	CASSLATGPNTGELFF	TGTGCCAGCAGCTTAGCGACAGGGCCGAACACCGGGGAGCTGTTTTTT
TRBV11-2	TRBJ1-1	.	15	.	CASTHLQAWDTEAFF	TGTGCCAGCACCCACTTACAGGCCTGGGACACTGAAGCTTTCTTT
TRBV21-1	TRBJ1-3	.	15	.	CASSIRGNSGNTIYF	TGTGCCAGCAGCATCAGGGGGAACTCTGGAAACACCATATATTTT
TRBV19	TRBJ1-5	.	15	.	CASSIRAGNNQPQHF	TGTGCCAGTAGTATTCGTGCAGGGAACAATCAGCCCCAGCATTTT
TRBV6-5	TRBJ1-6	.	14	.	CASSAIQERSPLHF	TGTGCCAGCAGCGCGATCCAGGAAAGGTCACCCCTCCACTTT
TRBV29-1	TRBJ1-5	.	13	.	CSVGPGGNQPQHF	TGCAGCGTTGGTCCGGGAGGCAATCAGCCCCAGCATTTT
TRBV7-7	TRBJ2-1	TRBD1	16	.	CASSYRMTTGVNEQFF	TGTGCCAGCAGTTATAGAATGACGACAGGGGTGAATGAGCAGTTCTTC
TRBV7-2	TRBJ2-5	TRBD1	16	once	CASSLVQAGGGETQYF	TGTGCCAGCAGCTTAGTACAAGCAGGGGGCGGAGAGACCCAGTACTTC
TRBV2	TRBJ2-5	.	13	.	CASSAGVGETQYF	TGTGCCAGCAGTGCGGGAGTAGGAGAGACCCAGTACTTC
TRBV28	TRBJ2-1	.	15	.	CATLNAGEGGNEQFF	TGTGCCACCCTCAATGCGGGAGAAGGGGGCAATGAGCAGTTCTTC
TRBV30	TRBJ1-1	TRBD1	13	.	CAWTDRGREEAFF	TGTGCCTGGACGGACAGGGGGCGCGAAGAAGCTTTCTTT
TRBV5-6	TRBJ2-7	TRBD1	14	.	CASSLMGTGYEQYF	TGTGCCAGCAGCTTGATGGGGACAGGCTACGAGCAGTACTTC
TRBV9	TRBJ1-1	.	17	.	CASSTLGLARGSTEAFF	TGTGCCAGCAGCACCCTCGGTCTGGCCCGGGGGTCCACTGAAGCTTTCTTT
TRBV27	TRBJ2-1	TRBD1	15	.	CASSPRTGTMNEQFF	TGTGCCAGCAGTCCGAGGACAGGGACAATGAATGAGCAGTTCTTC
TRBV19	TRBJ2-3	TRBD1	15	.	CASRTTGRGTDTQYF	TGTGCCAGTAGAACGACAGGGCGCGGCACAGATACGCAGTATTTT
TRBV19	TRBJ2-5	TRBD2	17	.	CASSINPTGGVQETQYF	TGTGCCAGTAGTATTAACCCGACGGGAGGGGTTCAAGAGACCCAGTACTTC
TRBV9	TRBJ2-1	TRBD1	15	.	CASSVAQGSYNEQFF	TGTGCCAGCAGCGTAGCACAGGGGAGCTACAATGAGCAGTTCTTC
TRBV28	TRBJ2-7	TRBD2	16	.	CASSSRTSGSLYEQYF	TGTGCCAGCAGTTCCAGGACTAGCGGGAGTTTATACGAGCAGTACTTC
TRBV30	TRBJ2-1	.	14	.	CAWSVQSPYNEQFF	TGTGCCTGGAGTGTACAATCACCTTACAATGAGCAGTTCTTC
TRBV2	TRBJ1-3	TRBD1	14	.	CASRMGQGGNTIYF	TGTGCCAGCAGAATGGGACAGGGTGGAAACACCATATATTTT
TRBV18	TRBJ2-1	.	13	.	CASSPPAGNEQFF	TGTGCCAGCTCACCACCAGCCGGGAATGAGCAGTTCTTC
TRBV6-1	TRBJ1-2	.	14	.	CASSEEGTNYGYTF	TGTGCCAGCAGTGAAGAGGGGACTAACTATGGCTACACCTTC
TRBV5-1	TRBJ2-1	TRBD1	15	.	CASSLGQGSYNEQFF	TGCGCCAGCAGCTTGGGACAGGGGTCTTACAATGAGCAGTTCTTC
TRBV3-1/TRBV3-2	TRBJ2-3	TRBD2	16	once	CASSQDGGRVRDTQYF	TGTGCCAGCAGCCAAGATGGCGGGAGGGTGCGGGATACGCAGTATTTT
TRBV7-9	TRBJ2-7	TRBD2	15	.	CASSLQREIAYEQYF	TGTGCCAGCAGCCTCCAGCGGGAGATAGCCTACGAGCAGTACTTC
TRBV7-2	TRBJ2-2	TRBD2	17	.	CASSLGGRGARTGELFF	TGTGCCAGCAGCTTAGGCGGGCGGGGGGCTCGAACCGGGGAGCTGTTTTTT